This T cell receptor beta chain comes out of a study of lymphopenia after photon versus proton radiotherapy. Study-wide findings and caveats: Photon-treated patients lost naive T cells and TCR diversity; proton-treated stayed stable. Survival link was tested only in deceased patients; proton benefit remains a possibility. Larger post-nadir TCR diversity loss correlated inversely with survival in deceased patients. After lymphocyte nadir, photon-treated repertoires showed oligoclonal expansion, especially CD8+ Temra.

Measured with immunoSEQ multiplex PCR; TCRdb has only the in-frame clones, and not every one. The sample lists 53,000 or so clones; 65% to 85% were seen once. Trimming removed 6 bases at V and 3 bases at J, with 8 bases between. Germline values: CDR1 MNHNS, CDR2 SASEGT. There are 12 residues in the CDR3. Concerning this clone itself: The antigen is undetermined.

The chain links TRBV6-1 to TRBJ1-2; D gene unclear. The specimen was peripheral blood, collected from a patient treated with photon-based radiotherapy. The origin of this receptor is a man aged 45-65 years with gastric cancer. The CDR3 region is CASRGEDYGYTF. The CDR3 nucleotides are TGTGCCAGCAGGGGAGAGGACTATGGCTACACCTTC.